The rows below give T cell receptor beta chains drawn from one sample of a study of blood T cell repertoires in COVID-19. The assay was immunoSEQ multiplex PCR, and TCRdb's table has in-frame clones only and misses some. Here the sample spans tens of thousands of clones, approximately 80% being singletons. The sample was peripheral blood. The receptors come from a human donor in a cohort sampled during active COVID-19. Each CDR3 is given with its conserved first and last residue. D genes are given only for firm matches. Only part of the rows carry a size: once, few, many, or a class if the clone is expanded.

j_call: TRBJ1-4; d_call: TRBD1; v_call: TRBV28; clone_size: NA; cdr3_aa: CASRPSRDRTPGANEKLFF; cdr3_nt: TGTGCCAGCAGACCCTCGCGGGACAGGACCCCTGGGGCTAATGAAAAACTGTTTTTT
j_call: TRBJ1-5; d_call: TRBD1; v_call: TRBV6-2/TRBV6-3; clone_size: NA; cdr3_aa: CASSPGTGVYQPQHF; cdr3_nt: TGTGCCAGCAGCCCCGGGACAGGGGTTTATCAGCCCCAGCATTTT
j_call: TRBJ1-1; d_call: TRBD1; v_call: TRBV5-1; clone_size: NA; cdr3_aa: CASSLVGTAIMNTEAFF; cdr3_nt: TGCGCCAGCAGCTTGGTAGGGACAGCGATCATGAACACTGAAGCTTTCTTT
j_call: TRBJ1-3; d_call: TRBD1; v_call: TRBV30; clone_size: NA; cdr3_aa: CACGRTGRSGNTIYF; cdr3_nt: TGTGCCTGCGGACGGACAGGGCGCTCTGGAAACACCATATATTTT
j_call: TRBJ2-5; d_call: NA; v_call: TRBV12-3/TRBV12-4; clone_size: NA; cdr3_aa: CASSHRDQETQYF; cdr3_nt: TGTGCCAGCAGTCACCGGGATCAAGAGACCCAGTACTTC
j_call: TRBJ2-7; d_call: TRBD2; v_call: TRBV4-2; clone_size: once; cdr3_aa: CASSRSSGRGYEQYF; cdr3_nt: TGTGCCAGCAGCCGAAGTAGCGGGAGGGGGTACGAGCAGTACTTC
j_call: TRBJ2-3; d_call: TRBD2; v_call: TRBV7-8; clone_size: few; cdr3_aa: CASSANLAGLSTDTQYF; cdr3_nt: TGTGCCAGCAGCGCTAATCTAGCGGGTCTTTCCACAGATACGCAGTATTTT
j_call: TRBJ2-1; d_call: TRBD1; v_call: TRBV11-2; clone_size: few; cdr3_aa: CASSQSGQDYNEQFF; cdr3_nt: TGTGCCAGCAGCCAGAGCGGACAGGATTACAATGAGCAGTTCTTC
j_call: TRBJ2-7; d_call: TRBD2; v_call: TRBV5-1; clone_size: NA; cdr3_aa: CASSKTSGTGSYEQYF; cdr3_nt: TGCGCCAGCAGCAAGACTAGCGGGACCGGCTCCTACGAGCAGTACTTC
j_call: TRBJ1-2; d_call: NA; v_call: TRBV6-2/TRBV6-3; clone_size: NA; cdr3_aa: CASSQGSPQANYGYTF; cdr3_nt: TGTGCCAGCAGCCAAGGTTCCCCCCAGGCAAACTATGGCTACACCTTC
j_call: TRBJ1-2; d_call: NA; v_call: TRBV7-2; clone_size: few; cdr3_aa: CASSLAAGVGYGYTF; cdr3_nt: TGTGCCAGCAGCTTAGCGGCGGGGGTAGGCTATGGCTACACCTTC
j_call: TRBJ2-6; d_call: NA; v_call: TRBV5-4; clone_size: NA; cdr3_aa: CASSPFGSSGANVLTF; cdr3_nt: TGTGCCAGCAGCCCTTTCGGTTCCTCTGGGGCCAACGTCCTGACTTTC
j_call: TRBJ2-7; d_call: NA; v_call: TRBV30; clone_size: few; cdr3_aa: CAWSVSRMREQYF; cdr3_nt: TGTGCCTGGAGTGTCTCCCGAATGCGGGAGCAGTACTTC
j_call: TRBJ2-3; d_call: TRBD1; v_call: TRBV7-7; clone_size: NA; cdr3_aa: CASSLGGQATDTQYF; cdr3_nt: TGTGCTAGCAGCTTAGGGGGACAGGCCACAGATACGCAGTATTTT
j_call: TRBJ1-2; d_call: TRBD1; v_call: TRBV6-5; clone_size: few; cdr3_aa: CASSPRTGGGYGYTF; cdr3_nt: TGTGCCAGCAGTCCTAGGACAGGGGGTGGCTATGGCTACACCTTC
j_call: TRBJ2-3; d_call: TRBD2; v_call: TRBV5-4; clone_size: NA; cdr3_aa: CASSPGTSGRTDTQYF; cdr3_nt: TGTGCCAGCAGCCCCGGGACTAGCGGGAGGACAGATACGCAGTATTTT
j_call: TRBJ1-5; d_call: TRBD1; v_call: TRBV5-1; clone_size: NA; cdr3_aa: CASSEGQGYQPQHF; cdr3_nt: TGCGCCAGCAGCGAGGGACAGGGGTATCAGCCCCAGCATTTT
j_call: TRBJ2-7; d_call: TRBD2; v_call: TRBV28; clone_size: NA; cdr3_aa: CASSPPPLAGEQYF; cdr3_nt: TGTGCCAGCAGTCCGCCTCCACTAGCGGGAGAGCAGTACTTC
j_call: TRBJ2-5; d_call: NA; v_call: TRBV19; clone_size: NA; cdr3_aa: CASSGFGRGGQETQYF; cdr3_nt: TGTGCCAGTAGCGGATTTGGCAGAGGGGGCCAAGAGACCCAGTACTTC
j_call: TRBJ1-2; d_call: NA; v_call: TRBV3-1/TRBV3-2; clone_size: NA; cdr3_aa: CASSQVSGKSYGYTF; cdr3_nt: TGTGCCAGCAGCCAAGTTTCAGGGAAGAGCTATGGCTACACCTTC
j_call: TRBJ2-2; d_call: NA; v_call: TRBV7-5; clone_size: NA; cdr3_aa: CARSSPGTGESVHYHSTGELFF; cdr3_nt: TGTGCCAGAAGCTCCCCCGGGACAGGGGAGAGTGTCCACTACCATTCCACCGGGGAGCTGTTTTTT
j_call: TRBJ2-7; d_call: NA; v_call: TRBV19; clone_size: NA; cdr3_aa: CASSSPGGIHEDEQYF; cdr3_nt: TGTGCCAGTAGTAGCCCCGGAGGGATTCATGAGGACGAGCAGTACTTC
j_call: TRBJ2-7; d_call: TRBD2; v_call: TRBV19; clone_size: NA; cdr3_aa: CASSPTSGGPYEQYF; cdr3_nt: TGTGCCAGTAGTCCGACTAGCGGAGGTCCCTACGAGCAGTACTTC
j_call: TRBJ2-7; d_call: TRBD2; v_call: TRBV9; clone_size: NA; cdr3_aa: CASSAVEGTSGGDYEQYF; cdr3_nt: TGTGCCAGCAGCGCAGTGGAGGGGACTAGCGGGGGAGATTACGAGCAGTACTTC
j_call: TRBJ2-2; d_call: NA; v_call: TRBV7-2; clone_size: NA; cdr3_aa: CASRGSGNTGELFF; cdr3_nt: TGTGCCAGCCGGGGTAGCGGCAACACCGGGGAGCTGTTTTTT
j_call: TRBJ2-7; d_call: NA; v_call: TRBV7-9; clone_size: few; cdr3_aa: CASSLDVLGRDYEQYF; cdr3_nt: TGTGCCAGCAGCTTAGATGTTTTGGGCAGAGACTACGAGCAGTACTTC
j_call: TRBJ2-5; d_call: NA; v_call: TRBV5-8; clone_size: NA; cdr3_aa: CASSRQIQETQYF; cdr3_nt: TGTGCCAGCAGTAGACAGATCCAAGAGACCCAGTACTTC
j_call: TRBJ2-3; d_call: TRBD2; v_call: TRBV29-1; clone_size: NA; cdr3_aa: CSVEWLAGGTDTQYF; cdr3_nt: TGCAGCGTTGAATGGCTAGCGGGAGGCACAGATACGCAGTATTTT
j_call: TRBJ1-1; d_call: NA; v_call: TRBV5-1; clone_size: NA; cdr3_aa: CASGPGGYNTEAFF; cdr3_nt: TGCGCCAGCGGTCCCGGGGGGTACAACACTGAAGCTTTCTTT
j_call: TRBJ2-7; d_call: TRBD1; v_call: TRBV18; clone_size: NA; cdr3_aa: CASSPDRGVEQYF; cdr3_nt: TGTGCCAGCTCACCAGACAGGGGGGTTGAGCAGTACTTC
j_call: TRBJ1-1; d_call: NA; v_call: TRBV5-1; clone_size: once; cdr3_aa: CASSPDSDRNTEAFF; cdr3_nt: TGCGCCAGCAGCCCGGATTCGGACAGAAACACTGAAGCTTTCTTT
j_call: TRBJ2-3; d_call: NA; v_call: TRBV27; clone_size: once; cdr3_aa: CASSFGVGAPTDTQYF; cdr3_nt: TGTGCCAGCAGTTTTGGGGTGGGAGCCCCCACAGATACGCAGTATTTT
j_call: TRBJ1-1; d_call: TRBD1; v_call: TRBV3-1/TRBV3-2; clone_size: NA; cdr3_aa: CASSQIHRGSHTEAFF; cdr3_nt: TGTGCCAGCAGCCAAATCCACAGGGGGTCGCACACTGAAGCTTTCTTT
j_call: TRBJ1-4; d_call: TRBD1; v_call: TRBV25-1; clone_size: few; cdr3_aa: CASSEIQGAATNEKLFF; cdr3_nt: TGTGCCAGCAGTGAAATCCAGGGGGCTGCAACTAATGAAAAACTGTTTTTT
j_call: TRBJ1-4; d_call: NA; v_call: TRBV5-1; clone_size: NA; cdr3_aa: CASSLAAGNEKLFF; cdr3_nt: TGCGCCAGCAGCTTGGCCGCAGGGAATGAAAAACTGTTTTTT